This T cell receptor beta chain comes out of a study of T cells in Graves' hyperthyroidism and ophthalmopathy. Overall study findings and caveats: Blood held most thyroid clonotypes expanded above 0.001 frequency.

TCR beta CDR3 regions were amplified from RNA transcripts. HTBI primers were employed in a first-round RT-PCR of the TCR CDR3. TCRdb reprocessed the multiplex PCR reads with MiXCR, giving one entry per CDR3 protein. This sample has roughly 600,000 distinct CDR3 sequences, with roughly 15% found just once. Duration under 3 months, a NOSPECS grade of at least 4, and a Clinical Activity Score of at least 3 characterized the ophthalmopathy patients. On the basis of clinical symptoms, serum thyroxine and TRAb, thyroid ultrasound and orbital computed tomography, diagnoses were made. The CDR3 extends over 14 amino acids. Germline V gene data show CDR1 as SEHNR and CDR2 as FQNEAQ (reference sequence). The ends lost 5 bases at V and 2 bases at J; junction bases unmatched: 5. The sample holds many counts of this clonotype. Its antigen is undetermined.

Input material: blood. The receptor was derived from a woman in her forties or fifties with Graves' ophthalmopathy. This sequence joins TRBV7-9 and TRBJ2-7; TRBD1 agrees at 8 bases. The chain's CDR3 is CASSGTGDPYEQYF. The CDR3 DNA reads as TGTGCCAGCAGCGGGACAGGTGACCCCTACGAGCAGTACTTC.